This TCR beta chain stems from a study of OX40 agonist ivuxolimab in advanced cancers. Profiled with immunoSEQ multiplex PCR; TCRdb holds only in-frame clones, not every one. The profile shows approximately 91,000 clones, approximately 83% of them singletons. The CDR3 has 20 residues. In germline, CDR1 is SGDLS, CDR2 YYNGEE. V lost 7 bases and J lost 5; bases outside the gene matches: 27. The V call is TRBV9, the J call TRBJ1-2; TRBD1 matches at 9 bases. This specimen consisted of CD4+ or CD8+ T cells sorted from blood, obtained in a trial of the OX40 agonist ivuxolimab. The clonotype comes from an adult with an advanced solid tumor such as melanoma, head and neck, liver or kidney cancer. The CDR3 DNA is TGTGCCAGCTCCTCCCGCCCCACAGGGGGCTGGGCCGGACTGGGGTATGGCTACACCTTC. This translates into CASSSRPTGGWAGLGYGYTF.